This T cell receptor (beta chain) was sequenced for a study of blood T cell repertoires in COVID-19. About the study: The origin of the acute and convalescent COVID-19 samples was the United States, Italy and Spain. Sources were T cells, B-cell-depleted T cells, or PBMCs; the material itself was cDNA or gDNA.

How the authors handled the data: Estimation of nucleated cell counts was performed using reference gene primer amplification. Using immunoSEQ multiplex PCR, the repertoire was profiled, and TCRdb retains in-frame clones only, with some absent. Clone size and the V and J calls come from that table; the DNA yielded D and trimming. The data contain about 390,000 clones, more than 75% of them singletons. CDR3 length equals 17 residues. V lost 3 bases, J lost 4 bases, and 21 bases lay in between. Germline V lookup: CDR1 SGHTA, CDR2 FQGNSA. The chain recombines TRBV7-2 with TRBJ1-1; D possibly corresponds to TRBD1 (6 bases). The receptor's source is a woman aged 55-70 years with COVID-19, enrolled during active disease. Material for sequencing was peripheral blood. The CDR3 is CASSLIWTRGVFTEAFF. The DNA of the CDR3 is TGTGCCAGCAGCTTGATATGGACCAGGGGAGTATTCACTGAAGCTTTCTTT.